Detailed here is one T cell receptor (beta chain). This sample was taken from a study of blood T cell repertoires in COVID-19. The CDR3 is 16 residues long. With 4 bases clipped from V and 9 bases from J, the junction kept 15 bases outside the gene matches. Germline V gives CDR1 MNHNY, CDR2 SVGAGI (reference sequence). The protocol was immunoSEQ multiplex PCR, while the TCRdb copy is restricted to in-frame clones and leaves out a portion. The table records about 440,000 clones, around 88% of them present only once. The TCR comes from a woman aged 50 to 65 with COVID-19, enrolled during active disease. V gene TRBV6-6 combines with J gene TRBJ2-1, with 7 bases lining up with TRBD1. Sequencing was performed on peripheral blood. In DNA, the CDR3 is TGTGCCAGCAGTTCCGAACCTGGACAGGTTGGGGCTGAGCAGTTCTTC. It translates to CASSSEPGQVGAEQFF.